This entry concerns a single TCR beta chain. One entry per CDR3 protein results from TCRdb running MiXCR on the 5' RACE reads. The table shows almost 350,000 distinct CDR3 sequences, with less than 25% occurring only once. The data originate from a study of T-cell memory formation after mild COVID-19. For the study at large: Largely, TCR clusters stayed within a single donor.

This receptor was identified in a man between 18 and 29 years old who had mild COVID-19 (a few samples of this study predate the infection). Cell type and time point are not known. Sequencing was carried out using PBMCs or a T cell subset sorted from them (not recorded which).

The CDR3 spells CASSQESGGDQPQHF. The CDR3 DNA reads TGTGCCAGCAGCCAAGAGTCAGGGGGGGATCAGCCCCAGCATTTT. This sequence joins TRBV4-2 and TRBJ1-5; 7 nucleotides line up with TRBD1. This CDR3 has 15 residues. V lost 0 bases to trimming and J lost 5 bases; unmatched junction nucleotides: 4. From germline, CDR1 is LGHNA and CDR2 YNFKEQ.